This TCR beta chain emerged from a study of blood T cell repertoires in COVID-19. Study-wide context: Some COVID-19 samples were acute and others convalescent; all came from the United States, Italy and Spain. T cells, B-cell-depleted T cells, or PBMCs provided the cDNA or gDNA that served as material.

Measured with immunoSEQ multiplex PCR; TCRdb has only the in-frame clones, and not every one. Among fewer than 110,000 clones listed, 85% to 95% were seen once. This CDR3 is 16 amino acids long. Per the germline V gene, CDR1 is MDHEN and CDR2 is SYDVKM. The J segment lost 2 bases and the V segment lost 6 bases, leaving 9 bases of the junction unmatched. The clonotype was recovered from a man aged 50 to 60 with active COVID-19. This chain connects TRBV28 to TRBJ1-4; 7 nucleotides align to TRBD1. Sequences were obtained from peripheral blood. The DNA of the CDR3 is TGTGCCAGCAGCCCAGACAGGGTTAGGACTAATGAAAAACTGTTTTTT. It translates to CASSPDRVRTNEKLFF.